Following are 2 T cell receptor beta chains from one sample sequenced in a study of blood T cell repertoires in COVID-19. Profiling relied on immunoSEQ multiplex PCR, and the TCRdb table lists in-frame clones only, not all of them. The data contain some 460,000 clones, around 89% of them singletons. The sample comprised peripheral blood. These receptors were collected from a woman aged 30 to 39 with acute or convalescent COVID-19.

The genes are TRBV18 and TRBJ1-2; 9 bases align to TRBD1. From germline, CDR1 is KGHSH and CDR2 LQKENI. The trim removed 3 bases at V and 4 bases at J, leaving 6 bases unmatched. The CDR3 has 15 amino acids. Here the CDR3 DNA reads TGTGCCAGCTCACCTGAGACAGGGGGTGGCTATGGCTACACCTTC. Its protein product is CASSPETGGGYGYTF.

This chain connects TRBV9 to TRBJ2-6, with 7 bases matching TRBD2. CDR1 and CDR2 (germline): SGDLS, YYNGEE. Unmatched junction bases numbered 8, after V lost 0 bases and J lost 2 bases. The CDR3 contains 18 residues. The CDR3 DNA sequence: TGTGCCAGCAGCGTAGATCTGCGGGGGAGGACTGGGGCCAACGTCCTGACTTTC. Its protein product is CASSVDLRGRTGANVLTF.